These 4 T cell receptor beta chains were all obtained from the same sample, sequenced in a study of PD-1 blockade in classical Hodgkin lymphoma. This table comes from immunoSEQ multiplex PCR, and its TCRdb copy is limited to in-frame clones, with some not included. Altogether around 14,000 clones are present, about 86% being singletons, with the ten largest covering approximately 4.3%. Relapse after autologous stem cell transplantation occurred in every patient, and brentuximab vedotin exposure varied. The sequencing here drew on peripheral blood mononuclear cells (PBMCs), taken at baseline. These receptors were taken from a human donor with classical Hodgkin lymphoma.

The V call is TRBV30, the J call TRBJ2-1; 12 bases agree with TRBD2. The CDR3 is 18 residues long. V lost 7 bases to trimming and J lost 4 bases; unmatched junction nucleotides: 17. In germline, CDR1 is GTSNPN, CDR2 SVGIG (reference sequence). As DNA, the CDR3 is TGTGCCTCAAAAGGGTGGCTAGCGGGAGGGCCTGGGTACAATGAGCAGTTCTTC. Amino acids: CASKGWLAGGPGYNEQFF.

In this sample, this clone turned up once. This chain links TRBV4-3 with TRBJ2-7; D may be TRBD2 (6 bases). The CDR3 has 13 residues. Per germline, CDR1 LGHNA and CDR2 YSLEER. V lost 5 bases to trimming and J lost 3 bases, with 11 bases between them. The CDR3 loop is CASSGGLNYEQYF. CDR3 coding DNA: TGCGCCAGCAGCGGCGGACTAAACTACGAGCAGTACTTC.

This clone is a singleton in its sample. V and J are TRBV4-1 and TRBJ2-5; TRBD2 agrees at 8 bases. The CDR3 runs to 16 residues. CDR1 is MGHRA, CDR2 YSYEKL, per germline. The ends lost 1 base at V and 5 bases at J; junction bases unmatched: 9. CDR3 amino acids: CASSQARGGPEETQYF. The CDR3 DNA is TGCGCCAGCAGCCAAGCCCGGGGGGGGCCCGAGGAGACCCAGTACTTC.

This clone was observed a single time. The chain employs TRBV7-2 and TRBJ2-5; the D call may be TRBD1 or TRBD2 (5 bases each). The germline CDR1 and CDR2 sequences are SGHTA and FQGNSA. The CDR3 extends over 16 amino acids. V was pared by 5 bases and J by 1 base, with 17 bases between. The CDR3 loop is CASSPRTGRFQETQYF. DNA for the CDR3: TGTGCCAGCAGCCCCCGAACGGGACGGTTCCAAGAGACCCAGTACTTC.